A selection of T cell receptor beta chains follows, all from one sample in a study of blood T cells in healthy people across ages. TCRdb processed the 5' RACE reads anew with MiXCR; each CDR3 protein has one entry. The sample includes about 1.6 million distinct CDR3 sequences, about 32% seen only once; the top ten take approximately 10%. Source material: blood. The receptors derive from a woman under 40 in good health. CDR3s include the opening cysteine and the closing phenylalanine or tryptophan. The order of the fields is J gene, V gene, D gene, clone size, CDR3 protein, CDR3 DNA. D genes are given only for firm matches. The size field is filled for only some rows; it gives once, few, many or a size class.

j_call: TRBJ1-5; v_call: TRBV20-1; d_call: -; clone_size: -; cdr3_aa: CSASRREYNQPQHF; cdr3_nt: TGCAGTGCTAGTCGCAGGGAGTACAATCAGCCCCAGCATTTT
j_call: TRBJ2-5; v_call: TRBV4-2; d_call: TRBD2; clone_size: -; cdr3_aa: CASSQEGSGGSQGTQYF; cdr3_nt: TGTGCCAGCAGCCAAGAGGGTAGCGGGGGGTCCCAAGGGACCCAGTACTTC
j_call: TRBJ2-3; v_call: TRBV7-3; d_call: -; clone_size: -; cdr3_aa: CASSPGSLQDTQYF; cdr3_nt: TGTGCCAGCAGCCCCGGGTCTCTCCAGGATACGCAGTATTTT
j_call: TRBJ2-7; v_call: TRBV20-1; d_call: TRBD2; clone_size: -; cdr3_aa: CSASVSPGASGGGYEQYF; cdr3_nt: TGCAGTGCTAGCGTTTCCCCAGGGGCCAGCGGGGGAGGCTACGAGCAGTACTTC
j_call: TRBJ2-7; v_call: TRBV6-5; d_call: -; clone_size: once; cdr3_aa: CASSAAGTVSYEQYF; cdr3_nt: TGTGCCAGCAGTGCCGCGGGGACCGTTTCCTACGAGCAGTACTTC
j_call: TRBJ1-4; v_call: TRBV4-1; d_call: -; clone_size: few; cdr3_aa: CASSLRQGTDEKLFF; cdr3_nt: TGCGCCAGCAGCCTAAGACAAGGGACGGATGAAAAACTGTTTTTT
j_call: TRBJ2-7; v_call: TRBV20-1; d_call: -; clone_size: -; cdr3_aa: CSAGGPGTPYEQYF; cdr3_nt: TGCAGTGCTGGAGGTCCCGGGACACCCTACGAGCAGTACTTC
j_call: TRBJ1-2; v_call: TRBV30; d_call: -; clone_size: -; cdr3_aa: CAWSPDSPNYGYTF; cdr3_nt: TGTGCCTGGAGCCCGGACAGTCCTAACTATGGCTACACCTTC
j_call: TRBJ1-2; v_call: TRBV27; d_call: -; clone_size: -; cdr3_aa: CASSGGVGYGYTF; cdr3_nt: TGTGCCAGCAGTGGAGGGGTTGGCTATGGCTACACCTTC
j_call: TRBJ2-5; v_call: TRBV7-9; d_call: -; clone_size: -; cdr3_aa: CASSLVGAGTETQYF; cdr3_nt: TGTGCCAGCAGCTTAGTTGGTGCGGGCACGGAGACCCAGTACTTC
j_call: TRBJ2-7; v_call: TRBV30; d_call: -; clone_size: -; cdr3_aa: CAFGRSSYEQYF; cdr3_nt: TGTGCTTTCGGCCGTAGCTCCTACGAGCAGTACTTC
j_call: TRBJ2-1; v_call: TRBV20-1; d_call: TRBD2; clone_size: few; cdr3_aa: CSAASGRGTYNEQFF; cdr3_nt: TGCAGTGCTGCTAGCGGGAGGGGGACCTACAATGAGCAGTTCTTC
j_call: TRBJ2-5; v_call: TRBV5-6; d_call: -; clone_size: few; cdr3_aa: CASSPPERQETQYF; cdr3_nt: TGTGCCAGCAGTCCACCGGAAAGACAAGAGACCCAGTACTTC
j_call: TRBJ2-7; v_call: TRBV7-9; d_call: TRBD1; clone_size: few; cdr3_aa: CASSSNTGTVNYEQYF; cdr3_nt: TGTGCCAGCAGCTCAAACACCGGGACAGTCAACTACGAGCAGTACTTC
j_call: TRBJ1-1; v_call: TRBV28; d_call: TRBD1; clone_size: few; cdr3_aa: CASRGNRGHWGAFF; cdr3_nt: TGTGCCAGCAGGGGAAACAGGGGGCACTGGGGAGCTTTCTTT
j_call: TRBJ2-7; v_call: TRBV6-2/TRBV6-3; d_call: -; clone_size: -; cdr3_aa: CASSLYTRGGSSYEQYF; cdr3_nt: TGTGCCAGCAGCCTTTACACCAGGGGGGGGAGTTCCTACGAGCAGTACTTC
j_call: TRBJ2-1; v_call: TRBV2; d_call: -; clone_size: -; cdr3_aa: CASSPFRGNEQFF; cdr3_nt: TGTGCCAGCAGTCCTTTCCGAGGCAATGAGCAGTTCTTC
j_call: TRBJ1-1; v_call: TRBV20-1; d_call: -; clone_size: many; cdr3_aa: CSARGTEAFF; cdr3_nt: TGCAGCGCTCGAGGGACTGAAGCTTTCTTT
j_call: TRBJ2-5; v_call: TRBV5-1; d_call: -; clone_size: -; cdr3_aa: CASSVNSVAETQYF; cdr3_nt: TGCGCCAGCAGCGTAAATAGCGTAGCAGAGACCCAGTACTTC
j_call: TRBJ2-5; v_call: TRBV28; d_call: TRBD2; clone_size: -; cdr3_aa: CASSLNPRLAEYQETQYF; cdr3_nt: TGTGCCAGCAGTTTAAACCCCAGACTAGCGGAATACCAAGAGACCCAGTACTTC
j_call: TRBJ2-1; v_call: TRBV5-1; d_call: TRBD2; clone_size: many; cdr3_aa: CASSLAGNNEQFF; cdr3_nt: TGTGCCAGCAGCCTAGCGGGGAACAATGAGCAGTTCTTC
j_call: TRBJ2-7; v_call: TRBV5-1; d_call: TRBD2; clone_size: -; cdr3_aa: CASSGGGLTYEQYF; cdr3_nt: TGCGCCAGCAGCGGGGGGGGACTCACCTACGAGCAGTACTTC
j_call: TRBJ1-2; v_call: TRBV5-1; d_call: -; clone_size: -; cdr3_aa: CASRAGNNYGYTF; cdr3_nt: TGCGCCAGCAGGGCGGGGAATAACTATGGCTACACCTTC
j_call: TRBJ2-1; v_call: TRBV27; d_call: TRBD2; clone_size: -; cdr3_aa: CASGQESGRADEQFF; cdr3_nt: TGTGCCAGCGGGCAAGAGAGCGGGAGGGCCGATGAGCAGTTCTTC
j_call: TRBJ2-1; v_call: TRBV5-6; d_call: TRBD2; clone_size: -; cdr3_aa: CASSLRQREPGGEQFF; cdr3_nt: TGTGCCAGCAGCTTGCGGCAGCGGGAGCCCGGAGGTGAGCAGTTCTTC
j_call: TRBJ1-1; v_call: TRBV4-1; d_call: TRBD1; clone_size: -; cdr3_aa: CASSQSGQASTEAFF; cdr3_nt: TGCGCCAGCAGCCAGTCGGGACAGGCCAGCACTGAAGCTTTCTTT
j_call: TRBJ2-7; v_call: TRBV7-8; d_call: -; clone_size: -; cdr3_aa: CASSLTTNGYEQYF; cdr3_nt: TGTGCCAGCAGCCTAACCACCAACGGATACGAGCAGTACTTC
j_call: TRBJ2-1; v_call: TRBV3-1; d_call: -; clone_size: -; cdr3_aa: CASSSPPGGLDEQFF; cdr3_nt: TGTGCCAGCAGCTCCCCGCCGGGGGGCCTAGATGAGCAGTTCTTC
j_call: TRBJ2-2; v_call: TRBV20-1; d_call: -; clone_size: -; cdr3_aa: CSARGPRHTGELFF; cdr3_nt: TGCAGTGCTAGAGGGCCAAGACATACGGGGGAGCTGTTTTTT
j_call: TRBJ2-5; v_call: TRBV11-2; d_call: -; clone_size: once; cdr3_aa: CASSLGAQGQVLETQYF; cdr3_nt: TGTGCCAGCAGCTTAGGTGCCCAGGGGCAGGTTCTGGAGACCCAGTACTTC
j_call: TRBJ2-3; v_call: TRBV5-1; d_call: -; clone_size: few; cdr3_aa: CASRSRPSTDTQYF; cdr3_nt: TGCGCCAGCAGATCGAGGCCTAGCACAGATACGCAGTATTTT
j_call: TRBJ2-5; v_call: TRBV6-1; d_call: TRBD2; clone_size: few; cdr3_aa: CASSGGLAGPMEQYF; cdr3_nt: TGTGCCAGCAGTGGGGGACTAGCGGGGCCCATGGAGCAGTACTTC
j_call: TRBJ1-5; v_call: TRBV6-6; d_call: -; clone_size: few; cdr3_aa: CASTGLPGQPQHF; cdr3_nt: TGTGCCAGTACAGGACTTCCTGGACAGCCCCAGCATTTT
j_call: TRBJ2-1; v_call: TRBV12-3/TRBV12-4; d_call: -; clone_size: -; cdr3_aa: CVSSLRARYEQFF; cdr3_nt: TGTGTCAGCAGTTTAAGGGCCAGGTATGAGCAGTTCTTC
j_call: TRBJ2-7; v_call: TRBV10-3; d_call: TRBD2; clone_size: few; cdr3_aa: CAVSESRGLADSYEQYF; cdr3_nt: TGTGCCGTCAGTGAGTCGCGGGGACTAGCGGATTCCTACGAGCAGTACTTC
j_call: TRBJ2-5; v_call: TRBV29-1; d_call: TRBD1; clone_size: few; cdr3_aa: CSISGEDRDFLWGQYF; cdr3_nt: TGCAGCATCTCCGGCGAGGACAGGGACTTTTTGTGGGGCCAGTACTTC
j_call: TRBJ2-7; v_call: TRBV10-3; d_call: TRBD1; clone_size: -; cdr3_aa: CAISESAGGYEQYF; cdr3_nt: TGTGCCATCAGTGAGTCGGCAGGGGGCTACGAGCAGTACTTC
j_call: TRBJ2-5; v_call: TRBV20-1; d_call: -; clone_size: -; cdr3_aa: CSARRGVETQYF; cdr3_nt: TGCAGTGCTAGGCGGGGCGTAGAGACCCAGTACTTC
j_call: TRBJ1-2; v_call: TRBV20-1; d_call: -; clone_size: -; cdr3_aa: CSASVGDGYTF; cdr3_nt: TGCAGTGCTTCGGTGGGGGACGGCTACACCTTC
j_call: TRBJ1-2; v_call: TRBV2; d_call: TRBD1; clone_size: few; cdr3_aa: CASSEMGQGYGYTF; cdr3_nt: TGTGCCAGCAGTGAGATGGGACAGGGCTATGGCTACACCTTC
j_call: TRBJ2-3; v_call: TRBV7-2; d_call: TRBD2; clone_size: few; cdr3_aa: CASRRGGASTDTQYF; cdr3_nt: TGTGCCAGCAGACGCGGGGGGGCTAGCACAGATACGCAGTATTTT
j_call: TRBJ2-5; v_call: TRBV3-1; d_call: -; clone_size: once; cdr3_aa: CASSLQIWRDQETQYF; cdr3_nt: TGTGCCAGCAGCCTGCAAATCTGGCGGGACCAAGAGACCCAGTACTTC
j_call: TRBJ2-1; v_call: TRBV5-1; d_call: TRBD2; clone_size: -; cdr3_aa: CASSFLRGLAGELNEQFF; cdr3_nt: TGCGCCAGCAGCTTTCTTAGGGGACTAGCGGGAGAGCTCAATGAGCAGTTCTTC
j_call: TRBJ1-5; v_call: TRBV18; d_call: TRBD1; clone_size: -; cdr3_aa: CASSADRVGQPQHF; cdr3_nt: TGTGCCAGCTCAGCCGACAGGGTAGGACAGCCCCAGCATTTT
j_call: TRBJ2-1; v_call: TRBV14; d_call: -; clone_size: -; cdr3_aa: CASSPQGQSYNEQFF; cdr3_nt: TGTGCCAGCAGCCCCCAGGGACAATCCTACAATGAGCAGTTCTTC
j_call: TRBJ1-1; v_call: TRBV10-2; d_call: TRBD1; clone_size: -; cdr3_aa: CASSEVGTAEAFF; cdr3_nt: TGCGCCAGCAGTGAAGTAGGGACAGCTGAAGCTTTCTTT
j_call: TRBJ1-1; v_call: TRBV5-1; d_call: -; clone_size: -; cdr3_aa: CASSLGWVNTEAFF; cdr3_nt: TGCGCCAGCAGCTTGGGTTGGGTAAACACTGAAGCTTTCTTT
j_call: TRBJ2-7; v_call: TRBV20-1; d_call: TRBD2; clone_size: -; cdr3_aa: CSAGGIAGGSYEQYF; cdr3_nt: TGCAGTGCTGGGGGGATAGCGGGAGGCTCCTACGAGCAGTACTTC
j_call: TRBJ2-7; v_call: TRBV13; d_call: -; clone_size: few; cdr3_aa: CASSPKEGEGSYEQYF; cdr3_nt: TGTGCCAGCAGCCCCAAAGAGGGGGAGGGCTCCTACGAGCAGTACTTC
j_call: TRBJ1-1; v_call: TRBV12-3/TRBV12-4; d_call: -; clone_size: few; cdr3_aa: CASSLGPRGGLTEAFF; cdr3_nt: TGTGCCAGCAGTTTAGGCCCGAGGGGGGGTCTTACTGAAGCTTTCTTT
j_call: TRBJ2-5; v_call: TRBV5-5; d_call: -; clone_size: few; cdr3_aa: CASSLATRQETQYF; cdr3_nt: TGTGCCAGCAGCTTGGCTACACGCCAAGAGACCCAGTACTTC
j_call: TRBJ1-3; v_call: TRBV12-3/TRBV12-4; d_call: -; clone_size: few; cdr3_aa: CASSPPRAGLENTIYF; cdr3_nt: TGTGCCAGCAGTCCCCCCAGGGCCGGTCTGGAAAACACCATATATTTT
j_call: TRBJ2-3; v_call: TRBV29-1; d_call: TRBD2; clone_size: few; cdr3_aa: CSAHGESSGRMTQYF; cdr3_nt: TGCAGCGCTCATGGAGAGTCTAGCGGGAGGATGACGCAGTATTTT